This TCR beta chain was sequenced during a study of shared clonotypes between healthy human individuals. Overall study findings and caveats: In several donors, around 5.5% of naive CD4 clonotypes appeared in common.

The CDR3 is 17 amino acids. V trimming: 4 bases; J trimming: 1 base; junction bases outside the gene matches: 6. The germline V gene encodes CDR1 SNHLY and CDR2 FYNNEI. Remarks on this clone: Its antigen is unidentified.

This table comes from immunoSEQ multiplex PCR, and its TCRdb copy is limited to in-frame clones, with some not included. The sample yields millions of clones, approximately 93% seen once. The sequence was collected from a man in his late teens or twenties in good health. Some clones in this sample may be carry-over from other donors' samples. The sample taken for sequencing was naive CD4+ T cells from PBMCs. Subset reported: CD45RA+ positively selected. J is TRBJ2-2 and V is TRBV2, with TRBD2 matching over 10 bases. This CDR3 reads CASSVVAGGGNTGELFF. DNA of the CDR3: TGTGCCAGCAGTGTCGTAGCGGGAGGCGGGAACACCGGGGAGCTGTTTTTT.